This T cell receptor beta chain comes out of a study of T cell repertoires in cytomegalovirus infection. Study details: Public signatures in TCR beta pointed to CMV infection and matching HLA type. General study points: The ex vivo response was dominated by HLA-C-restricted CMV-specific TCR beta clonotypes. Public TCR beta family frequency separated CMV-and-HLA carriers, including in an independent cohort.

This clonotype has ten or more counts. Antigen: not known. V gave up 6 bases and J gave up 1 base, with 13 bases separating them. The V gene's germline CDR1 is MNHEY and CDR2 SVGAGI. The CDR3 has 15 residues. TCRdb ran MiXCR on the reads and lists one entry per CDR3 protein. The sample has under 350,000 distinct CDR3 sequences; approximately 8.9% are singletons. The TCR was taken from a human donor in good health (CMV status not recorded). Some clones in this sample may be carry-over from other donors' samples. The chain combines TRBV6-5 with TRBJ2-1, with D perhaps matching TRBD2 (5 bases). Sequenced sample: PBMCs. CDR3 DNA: TGTGCCAGCAGGAGGACGGGGAGATCCTACAATGAGCAGTTCTTC. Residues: CASRRTGRSYNEQFF.